Listed here are 17 T cell receptor beta chains from one sample, sequenced in a study of immune evolution from preneoplasia to lung adenocarcinoma. TCRdb's table, derived via immunoSEQ multiplex PCR, lists solely in-frame clones and lacks some. The profile shows about 4,100 clones, 65% to 80% of them singletons. The specimen sequenced was FFPE minimally invasive lung adenocarcinoma tissue. The origin of the receptors is a person aged 45-69 years with lung adenocarcinoma.

This rearrangement joins TRBV6-1 to TRBJ2-7, with D perhaps matching TRBD1 (5 bases). The CDR3 has 13 residues. V gave up 7 bases and J gave up 5 bases, with 15 bases separating them. Germline V CDR1 and CDR2: MNHNS, SASEGT. The chain's CDR3 is CASKGSGLDEQYF. The CDR3 DNA follows: TGTGCCAGCAAGGGATCAGGGCTTGACGAGCAGTACTTC.

The V and J genes are TRBV19 and TRBJ1-3, with 8 bases fitting TRBD1. Germline loops: CDR1 LNHDA, CDR2 SQIVND (reference sequence). Trimming removed 4 bases from V and 0 bases from J; junction bases left unmatched: 2. This CDR3 spans 15 amino acids. The CDR3 coding sequence is TGTGCCAGTAGTACAACAGGGGGCTCTGGAAACACCATATATTTT. Amino acid sequence: CASSTTGGSGNTIYF. The entire variable domain, with the rest obtained from reference TRBV19 and TRBJ1-3, is as follows: DGGITQSPKYLFRKEGQNVTLSCEQNLNHDAMYWYRQDPGQGLRLIYYSQIVNDFQKGDIAEGYSVSREKKESFPLTVTSAQKNPTAFYLCASSTTGGSGNTIYFGEGSWLTVV.

This rearrangement joins TRBV6-5 to TRBJ2-7; 7 bases align to TRBD1. This CDR3 has 13 amino acids. Germline loops: CDR1 MNHEY, CDR2 SVGAGI. After removal of 4 bases from V and 3 bases from J, the junction contained 3 bases not matched to a gene. CDR3 protein: CASSLTGVYEQYF. CDR3 nucleotide sequence: TGTGCCAGCAGTTTAACAGGGGTCTACGAGCAGTACTTC.

The J gene is TRBJ1-4, the V gene TRBV30, with TRBD1 as a possible D gene (6 bases). V shed 1 base and J shed 3 bases, with 9 bases lying between them. The CDR3 runs 14 residues. Per the germline V gene, CDR1 is GTSNPN and CDR2 is SVGIG (reference sequence). The CDR3 is CAWSAGTPNEKLFF. The CDR3 bases are TGTGCCTGGAGTGCCGGGACACCTAATGAAAAACTGTTTTTT.

J is TRBJ2-4 and V is TRBV4-1; D not certain. Germline V gene sequence: CDR1 MGHRA, CDR2 YSYEKL. V dropped 4 bases and J dropped 3 bases, with 19 bases sitting between them. The CDR3 sequence is 17 residues long. The CDR3: CASSPSLVGPGKNIQYF. Here the CDR3 DNA reads TGCGCCAGCAGCCCCAGCTTGGTTGGGCCCGGCAAAAACATTCAGTACTTC.

The CDR3 here is CASTQGGRSPLHF. CDR3 coding DNA: TGTGCCTCGACACAGGGAGGACGTTCACCCCTCCACTTT. The chain is built from TRBV30 and TRBJ1-6, with D maybe TRBD1 (6 bases). V lost 7 bases, J lost 9 bases, and 16 bases lay in between. The CDR3 is 13 residues long. CDR1 and CDR2 from the germline V gene are GTSNPN and SVGIG (reference sequence). Full variable domain (rest looked up from reference TRBV30 and TRBJ1-6): SQTIHQWPATLVQPVGSPLSLECTVEGTSNPNLYWYRQAAGRGLQLLFYSVGIGQISSEVPQNLSASRPQDRQFILSSKKLLLSDSGFYLCASTQGGRSPLHFGNGTRLTVT.

This clone is categorized as large. V is TRBV5-1 and J is TRBJ2-7; D unclear. From germline, CDR1 is SGHRS and CDR2 YFSETQ. V shed 0 bases and J shed 2 bases, with 9 bases lying between them. The CDR3 spans 14 residues. CDR3 nucleotide sequence: TGCGCCAGCAGCTTGGCCCTGGGGACCTACGAGCAGTACTTC. This gives the protein CASSLALGTYEQYF. The variable domain in full, completed from reference TRBV5-1 and TRBJ2-7, reads KAGVTQTPRYLIKTRGQQVTLSCSPISGHRSVSWYQQTPGQGLQFLFEYFSETQRNKGNFPGRFSGRQFSNSRSEMNVSTLELGDSALYLCASSLALGTYEQYFGPGTRLTVT.

This chain uses TRBV27 with TRBJ2-3; 10 bases agree with TRBD2. This CDR3 has 15 amino acids. With 7 bases clipped from V and 0 bases from J, the junction kept 4 bases outside the gene matches. In germline, CDR1 is MNHEY, CDR2 SMNVEV (reference sequence). CDR3 sequence reads: CASNQAGGSTDTQYF. The DNA for the CDR3 is TGTGCCAGCAACCAAGCGGGGGGGAGCACAGATACGCAGTATTTT.

The chain links TRBV4-2 to TRBJ2-5; D uncertain. The J call may be faulty, since TRBJ2-7 better matches the DNA end. Germline CDR1 reads LGHNA; CDR2 reads YNFKEQ. The CDR3 consists of 15 residues. The CDR3 DNA follows: TGTGCCAGCAGCCAAGAGCGGACCTTCTCCTACGAGCAGTACTTC. Its translation is CASSQERTFSYEQYF.

The J gene is TRBJ1-2, the V gene TRBV7-2, with 7 bases lining up with TRBD1. The trim removed 0 bases at V and 6 bases at J, leaving 7 bases unmatched. The CDR3 runs to 15 residues. Germline lookup yields CDR1 SGHTA and CDR2 FQGNSA. DNA for the CDR3: TGTGCCAGCAGCTTAGCGAGAGGAGGGGGCGATGGCTACACCTTC. Its translation is CASSLARGGGDGYTF.

The V gene is TRBV28, the J gene TRBJ1-1, with D tentatively TRBD1 (5 bases). CDR3 size: 13 residues. From germline, CDR1 is MDHEN and CDR2 SYDVKM. V shed 11 bases and J shed 4 bases, with 17 bases lying between them. The CDR3 coding sequence is TGTGCCGAGCGAGGCGGGGCAGGCACTGAAGCTTTCTTT. It yields the protein CAERGGAGTEAFF.

The chain links TRBV7-3 to TRBJ2-2; D remains ambiguous. The CDR3 consists of 17 residues. Per the germline V gene, CDR1 is SGHTA and CDR2 is FQGTGA. Deletions cut 1 base from V and 0 bases from J, with 12 bases between. The CDR3 DNA reads as TGTGCCAGCAGCTTAAATCAGGCAGGCTCGAACACCGGGGAGCTGTTTTTT. Amino acid sequence: CASSLNQAGSNTGELFF.

The chain has TRBV27 and TRBJ2-1; tentative D call: TRBD1 (6 bases). From germline, CDR1 is MNHEY and CDR2 SMNVEV (reference sequence). CDR3 length equals 14 residues. Deletions cut 2 bases from V and 7 bases from J, with 12 bases between. CDR3 sequence reads: CASSLQGSVNEQFF. CDR3 in DNA: TGTGCCAGCAGTTTACAGGGGAGTGTGAATGAGCAGTTCTTC.

The chain uses TRBV6-6 and TRBJ1-1; TRBD1 might be the D (6 bases). V lost 5 bases and J lost 4, with 14 bases in between. The CDR3 loop spans 14 amino acids. Germline V lookup: CDR1 MNHNY, CDR2 SVGAGI (reference sequence). The CDR3 sequence: CASSRTGTFTEAFF. CDR3 DNA sequence: TGTGCCAGCAGTCGTACCGGGACATTCACTGAAGCTTTCTTT.

The chain carries TRBV6-4 and TRBJ2-5; possible D gene TRBD1, 5 bases. The CDR3 contains 14 residues. Trimming left V 5 bases short and J 5 bases short, with 15 bases between. Germline-derived CDR1 and CDR2 are MRHNA and SNTAGT. DNA for the CDR3: TGTGCCAGCAGTTACGATACAGGACGGGAGACCCAGTACTTC. Amino acids: CASSYDTGRETQYF.

V gene TRBV5-5 combines with J gene TRBJ2-5; the D call may be TRBD1 or TRBD2 (5 bases each). V lost 4 bases and J 1 base, leaving 11 bases between the germline ends. The length of the CDR3 is 14 residues. The germline V gene has CDR1 SGHKS and CDR2 YYEKEE (reference sequence). The CDR3 DNA is TGTGCCAGCAGCATGGGACGGTTCCAAGAGACCCAGTACTTC. It codes for CASSMGRFQETQYF.

This clone rates as large. DNA of the CDR3: TGTGCCAGCAGCCCTGGCCCTAGCATTGTCTACGAGCAGTACTTC. It translates to CASSPGPSIVYEQYF. The V call is TRBV7-3, the J call TRBJ2-7, with a tentative D call TRBD2 (5 bases). V shed 5 bases and J shed 3 bases, with 17 bases lying between them. The CDR3 spans 15 residues. The germline CDR1 and CDR2 sequences are SGHTA and FQGTGA.